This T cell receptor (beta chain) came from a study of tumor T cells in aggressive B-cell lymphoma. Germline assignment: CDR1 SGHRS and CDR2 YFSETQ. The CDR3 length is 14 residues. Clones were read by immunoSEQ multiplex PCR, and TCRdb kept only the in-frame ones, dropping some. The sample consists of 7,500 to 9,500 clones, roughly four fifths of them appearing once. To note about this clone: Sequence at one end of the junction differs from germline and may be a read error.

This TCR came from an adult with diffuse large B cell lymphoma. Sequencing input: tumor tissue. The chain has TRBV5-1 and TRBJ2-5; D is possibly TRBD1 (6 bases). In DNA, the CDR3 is TGCGCCAGCAGCTTGAATACAGGGAAAGAGACCCAATACTTC. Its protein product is CASSLNTGKETQYF.